This T cell receptor delta chain comes out of a study of γδ T cells in repeated Plasmodium falciparum infection. Whole-study context: Donors were malaria-exposed Malian children or age- and gender-matched Australian children.

Both TRG and TRD chains were sequenced from each sorted sample. With CATT, TCRdb re-called clones from the multiplex PCR reads. The table lists approximately 90,000 delta-chain clones, 0.85% to 1% of them singletons. This clone was seen ten or more times. The clonotype originates from a pool of human donors (malaria-infected and uninfected, not separated). The sequencing sample was made of gamma-delta T cells from blood.

CDR3 residues: CACDEVLPTERGYTDKLIF. The CDR3 DNA sequence: TGTGCCTGTGACGAAGTACTACCAACGGAGAGGGGCTACACCGATAAACTCATCTTT. This chain uses TRDV2 with TRDJ1; D uncertain. TCRdb does not report a J gene; here it was assigned by matching the DNA to germline references. From germline, CDR1 is GEAIGNYY and CDR2 EKD. The CDR3 is made up of 19 amino acids. The V and J ends lost 3 bases and 0 bases respectively, with 25 bases between them.